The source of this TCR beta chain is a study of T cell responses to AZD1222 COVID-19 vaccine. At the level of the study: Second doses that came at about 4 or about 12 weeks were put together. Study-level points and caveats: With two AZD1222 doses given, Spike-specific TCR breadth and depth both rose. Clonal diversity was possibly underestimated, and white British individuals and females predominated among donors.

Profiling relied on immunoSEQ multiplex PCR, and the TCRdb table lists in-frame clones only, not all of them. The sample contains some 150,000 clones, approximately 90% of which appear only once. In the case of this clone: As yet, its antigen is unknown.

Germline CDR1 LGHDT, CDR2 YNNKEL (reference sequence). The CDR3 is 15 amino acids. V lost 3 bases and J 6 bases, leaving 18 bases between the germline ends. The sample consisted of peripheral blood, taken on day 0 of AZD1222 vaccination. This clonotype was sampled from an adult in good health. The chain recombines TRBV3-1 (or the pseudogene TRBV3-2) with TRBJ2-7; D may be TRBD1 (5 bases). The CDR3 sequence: CASSHPGGQRAEQYF. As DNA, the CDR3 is TGTGCCAGCAGCCACCCGGGCGGACAACGTGCCGAGCAGTACTTC.